This T cell receptor beta chain was captured by sequencing in a study of neurological immune-mediated disorders. The CDR3 covers 16 residues. Germline V gene lookup returns CDR1 LGHDT and CDR2 YNNKEL (reference sequence). The junction had 11 bases not matched to a gene; V was cut back by 4 bases and J by 5 bases. Template-switch 5'RACE cDNA synthesis added a 10-nucleotide unique molecular identifier. TCRdb re-called the 5' RACE reads through MiXCR, storing one row per CDR3 protein. The table records 50,000 or so distinct CDR3 sequences, around 3.3% of them present only once. This clonotype was seen many times.

The receptor's source is a man in his forties or fifties with multiple sclerosis. The sequenced sample consisted of PBMCs. This rearrangement joins TRBV3-1 to TRBJ2-1; 7 nucleotides match TRBD1. The chain's CDR3 is CASSLMPGGSDNEQFF. For the CDR3, the DNA is TGTGCCAGCAGCCTCATGCCAGGGGGTTCCGACAATGAGCAGTTCTTC.